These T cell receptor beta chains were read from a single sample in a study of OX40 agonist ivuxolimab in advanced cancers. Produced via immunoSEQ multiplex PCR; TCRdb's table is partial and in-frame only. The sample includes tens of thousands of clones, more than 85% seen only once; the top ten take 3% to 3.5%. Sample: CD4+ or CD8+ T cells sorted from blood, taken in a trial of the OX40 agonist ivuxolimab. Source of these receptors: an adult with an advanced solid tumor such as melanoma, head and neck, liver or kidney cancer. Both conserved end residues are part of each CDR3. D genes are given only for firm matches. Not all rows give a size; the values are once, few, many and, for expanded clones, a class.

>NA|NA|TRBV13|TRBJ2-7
CASSSSPGEQYF
TGTGCCAGCAGCTCCAGTCCGGGGGAGCAGTACTTC
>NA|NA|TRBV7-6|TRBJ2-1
CASSFGTTYNEQFF
TGTGCCAGCAGCTTTGGCACCACCTACAATGAGCAGTTCTTC
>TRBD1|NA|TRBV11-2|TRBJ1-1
CASSLSQGASEAFF
TGTGCCAGCAGCTTATCGCAGGGGGCGTCTGAAGCTTTCTTT
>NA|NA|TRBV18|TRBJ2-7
CASSPPDSAYEQYF
TGTGCCAGCTCACCCCCGGACAGCGCCTACGAGCAGTACTTC
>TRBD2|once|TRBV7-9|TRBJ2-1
CASKSGGRMYNEQFF
TGTGCCAGCAAAAGCGGGGGGAGGATGTACAATGAGCAGTTCTTC
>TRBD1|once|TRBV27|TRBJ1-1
CADRQGYMAEAFF
TGTGCCGACAGACAGGGGTACATGGCTGAAGCTTTCTTT
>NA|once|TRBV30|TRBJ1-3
CAWREGSGNTIYF
TGTGCCTGGAGGGAGGGGTCTGGAAACACCATATATTTT
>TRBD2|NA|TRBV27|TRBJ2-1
CASGVAGGTYNEQFF
TGTGCCAGCGGTGTGGCGGGAGGGACTTACAATGAGCAGTTCTTC
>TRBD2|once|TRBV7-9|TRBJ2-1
CASSITRLTSVRNEQFF
TGTGCCAGCAGCATAACTCGCCTAACTAGCGTACGGAATGAGCAGTTCTTC
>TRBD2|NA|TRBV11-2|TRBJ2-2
CASPGGTGELFF
TGTGCCAGCCCGGGGGGGACCGGGGAGCTGTTTTTT
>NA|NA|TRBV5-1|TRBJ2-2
CASSRTGELFF
TGCGCCAGCAGCCGCACCGGGGAGCTGTTTTTT
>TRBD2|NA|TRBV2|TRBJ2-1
CASSVSGRGEQFF
TGTGCCAGCAGTGTTTCCGGGAGGGGTGAGCAGTTCTTC
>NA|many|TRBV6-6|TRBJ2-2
CASSHIAENTGELFF
TGTGCCAGCAGTCACATAGCGGAAAACACCGGGGAGCTGTTTTTT
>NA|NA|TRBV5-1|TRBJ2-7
CASSLGSVYEQYF
TGCGCCAGCAGCTTGGGGTCAGTCTACGAGCAGTACTTC
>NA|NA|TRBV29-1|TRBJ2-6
CSVFNDHSGANVLTF
TGCAGCGTCTTTAACGATCACTCTGGGGCCAACGTCCTGACTTTC
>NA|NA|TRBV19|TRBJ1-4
CAAGGLYEKLFF
TGTGCCGCGGGGGGGTTATATGAAAAACTGTTTTTT
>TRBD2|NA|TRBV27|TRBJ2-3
CASSLGGSTDTQYF
TGTGCCAGCAGTTTGGGAGGGAGCACAGATACGCAGTATTTT
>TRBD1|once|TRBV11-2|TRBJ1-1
CASSRQGGAGTEAFF
TGTGCCAGCAGCCGACAGGGGGGAGCCGGCACTGAAGCTTTCTTT
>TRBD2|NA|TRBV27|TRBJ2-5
CASSLGAGGRETQYF
TGTGCCAGCAGTTTAGGAGCGGGGGGGCGGGAGACCCAGTACTTC
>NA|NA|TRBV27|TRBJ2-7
CASSLSPLYEQYF
TGTGCCAGCAGTTTATCCCCGCTCTACGAGCAGTACTTC
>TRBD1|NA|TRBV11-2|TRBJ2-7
CASSSDPGTGVWSEQYF
TGTGCCAGCAGCTCGGACCCTGGGACAGGGGTCTGGAGCGAGCAGTACTTC
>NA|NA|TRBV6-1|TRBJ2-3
CASSAGNAQSF
TGTGCCAGCAGCGCAGGGAATGCGCAGTCTTTT
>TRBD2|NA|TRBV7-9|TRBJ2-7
CASSLKTSGGFSYEQYF
TGTGCCAGCAGCTTAAAGACTAGCGGGGGGTTCTCCTACGAGCAGTACTTC
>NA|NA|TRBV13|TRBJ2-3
CASRGGKDTQYF
TGTGCCAGCAGGGGGGGCAAGGATACGCAGTATTTT
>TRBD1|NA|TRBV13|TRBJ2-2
CASSLGRGTGDTGELFF
TGTGCCAGCAGCTTGGGGCGGGGGACAGGGGACACCGGGGAGCTGTTTTTT
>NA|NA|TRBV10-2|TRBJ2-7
CASSTAGFSYEQYF
TGCGCCAGCAGTACCGCAGGGTTCTCCTACGAGCAGTACTTC
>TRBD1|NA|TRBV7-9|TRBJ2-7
CASSSLAPRGQETYEQYF
TGTGCCAGCAGTTCACTTGCGCCCCGGGGACAGGAGACCTACGAGCAGTACTTC
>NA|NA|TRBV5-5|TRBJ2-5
CASSLFAIQETQYF
TGTGCCAGCAGCTTGTTTGCGATCCAAGAGACCCAGTACTTC
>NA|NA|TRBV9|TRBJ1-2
CASSQTFAGADGYTF
TGTGCCAGCAGCCAAACTTTCGCAGGGGCCGATGGCTACACCTTC
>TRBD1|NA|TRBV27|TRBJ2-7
CASSSVRGPYEQYF
TGTGCCAGCAGTAGTGTCAGGGGGCCGTACGAGCAGTACTTC
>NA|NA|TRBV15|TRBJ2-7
CATGDGEDYEQYF
TGTGCCACCGGGGACGGGGAAGACTACGAGCAGTACTTC
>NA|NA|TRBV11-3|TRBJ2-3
CASSSESTDTQYF
TGTGCCAGCAGCTCCGAGTCGACAGATACGCAGTATTTT
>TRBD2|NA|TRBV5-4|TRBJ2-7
CASSLAGGTWGYEQYF
TGTGCCAGCAGCTTGGCCGGGGGGACTTGGGGGTACGAGCAGTACTTC
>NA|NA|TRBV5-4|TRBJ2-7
CASSFPGVPHEQYF
TGTGCCAGCAGCTTTCCAGGGGTCCCCCACGAGCAGTACTTC
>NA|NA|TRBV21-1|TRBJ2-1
CASSNWLTDPTYNEQFF
TGTGCCAGCAGCAATTGGCTAACGGATCCCACCTACAATGAGCAGTTCTTC
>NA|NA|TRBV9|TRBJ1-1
CASSGDSTTEAFF
TGTGCCAGCAGCGGTGACAGCACGACTGAAGCTTTCTTT
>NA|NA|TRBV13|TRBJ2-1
CASKGLSYNEQFF
TGTGCCAGCAAGGGACTGTCCTACAATGAGCAGTTCTTC
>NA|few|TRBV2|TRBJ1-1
CASSGRTEAFF
TGTGCCAGCAGTGGACGGACTGAAGCTTTCTTT
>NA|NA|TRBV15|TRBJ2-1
CATSREMGDYNEQFF
TGTGCCACCAGCAGGGAGATGGGGGACTACAATGAGCAGTTCTTC
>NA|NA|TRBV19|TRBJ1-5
CASSIEFNQVRQPQHF
TGTGCCAGTAGTATTGAATTTAACCAGGTGAGGCAGCCCCAGCATTTT
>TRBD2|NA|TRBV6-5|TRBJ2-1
CASSYVLGGGQDEQFF
TGTGCCAGCAGTTATGTGTTAGGCGGGGGGCAGGATGAGCAGTTCTTC
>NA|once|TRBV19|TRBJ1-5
CASSLGEPQHF
TGTGCCAGTAGTTTGGGGGAGCCCCAGCATTTT
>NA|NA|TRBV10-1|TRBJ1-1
CASSDGGLEAFF
TGCGCCAGCAGTGACGGGGGGCTTGAAGCTTTCTTT
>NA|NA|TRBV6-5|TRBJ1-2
CASSYSMDRGYTF
TGTGCCAGCAGTTACTCGATGGATCGGGGCTACACCTTC
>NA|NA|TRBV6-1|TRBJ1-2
CASSEAENRVFYGYTF
TGTGCCAGCAGTGAAGCTGAGAACAGAGTTTTCTATGGCTACACCTTC
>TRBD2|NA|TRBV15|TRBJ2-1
CATSTSGGPRNEQFF
TGTGCCACCAGCACGTCGGGGGGGCCGCGCAATGAGCAGTTCTTC
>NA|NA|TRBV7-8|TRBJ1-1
CASSPVMNTEAFF
TGTGCCAGCAGCCCCGTCATGAACACTGAAGCTTTCTTT
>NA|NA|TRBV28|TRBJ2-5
CASSFLGFQETQYF
TGTGCCAGCAGTTTTCTAGGGTTCCAAGAGACCCAGTACTTC